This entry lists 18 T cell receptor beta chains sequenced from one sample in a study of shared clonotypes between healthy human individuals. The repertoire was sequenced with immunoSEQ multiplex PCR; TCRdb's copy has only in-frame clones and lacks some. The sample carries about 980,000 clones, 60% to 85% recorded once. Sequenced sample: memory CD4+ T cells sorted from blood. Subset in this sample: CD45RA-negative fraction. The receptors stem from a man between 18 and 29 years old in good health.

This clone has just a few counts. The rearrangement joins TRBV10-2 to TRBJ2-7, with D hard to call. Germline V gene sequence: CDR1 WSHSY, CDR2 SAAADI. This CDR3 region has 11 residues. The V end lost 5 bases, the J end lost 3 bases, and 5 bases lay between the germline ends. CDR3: CASSRVYEQYF. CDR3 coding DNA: TGCGCCAGCAGTCGTGTCTACGAGCAGTACTTC.

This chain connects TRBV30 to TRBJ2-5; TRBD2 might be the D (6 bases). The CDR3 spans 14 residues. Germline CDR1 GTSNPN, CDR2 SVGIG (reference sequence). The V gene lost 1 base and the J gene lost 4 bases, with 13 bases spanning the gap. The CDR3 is CAWSGAETRETQYF. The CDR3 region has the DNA TGTGCCTGGAGTGGGGCGGAGACTAGAGAGACCCAGTACTTC.

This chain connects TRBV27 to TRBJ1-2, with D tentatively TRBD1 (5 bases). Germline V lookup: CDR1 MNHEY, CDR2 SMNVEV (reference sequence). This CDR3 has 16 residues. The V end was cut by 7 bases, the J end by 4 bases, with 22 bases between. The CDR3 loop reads CASKRESLPGGYGYTF. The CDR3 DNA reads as TGTGCCAGCAAAAGAGAGAGTCTCCCCGGGGGCTATGGCTACACCTTC.

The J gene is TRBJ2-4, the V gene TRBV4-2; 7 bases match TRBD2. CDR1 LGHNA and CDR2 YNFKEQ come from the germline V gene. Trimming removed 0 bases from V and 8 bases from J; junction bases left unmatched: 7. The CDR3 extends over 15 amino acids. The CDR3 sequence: CASSQDRTSTDIQYF. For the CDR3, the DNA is TGTGCCAGCAGCCAAGACCGGACTAGTACGGACATTCAGTACTTC.

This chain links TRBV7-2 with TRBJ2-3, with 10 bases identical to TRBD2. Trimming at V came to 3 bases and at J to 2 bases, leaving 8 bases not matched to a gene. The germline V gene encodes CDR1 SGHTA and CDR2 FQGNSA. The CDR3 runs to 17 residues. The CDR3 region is CASSFAGTSVNTDTQYF. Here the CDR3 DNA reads TGTGCCAGCAGCTTCGCCGGGACTAGCGTTAACACAGATACGCAGTATTTT.

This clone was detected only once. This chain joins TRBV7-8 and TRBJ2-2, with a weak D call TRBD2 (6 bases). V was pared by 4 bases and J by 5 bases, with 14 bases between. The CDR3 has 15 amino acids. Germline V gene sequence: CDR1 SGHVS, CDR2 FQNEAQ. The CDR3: CASSSRTSNTGELFF. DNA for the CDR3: TGTGCCAGCAGCTCCCGCACTAGCAATACCGGGGAGCTGTTTTTT.

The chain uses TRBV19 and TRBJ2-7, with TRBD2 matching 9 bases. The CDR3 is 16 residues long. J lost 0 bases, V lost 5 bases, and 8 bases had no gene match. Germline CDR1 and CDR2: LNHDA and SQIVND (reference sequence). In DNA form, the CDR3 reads TGTGCCAGTAGTTATTCAGCGGGAGGCCCCTCCTACGAGCAGTACTTC. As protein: CASSYSAGGPSYEQYF.

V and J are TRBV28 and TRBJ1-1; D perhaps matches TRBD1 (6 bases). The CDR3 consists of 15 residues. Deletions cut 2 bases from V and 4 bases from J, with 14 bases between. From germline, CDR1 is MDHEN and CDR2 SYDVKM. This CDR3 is CASSLGGALPTEAFF. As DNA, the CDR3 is TGTGCCAGCAGTTTAGGGGGGGCATTACCCACTGAAGCTTTCTTT.

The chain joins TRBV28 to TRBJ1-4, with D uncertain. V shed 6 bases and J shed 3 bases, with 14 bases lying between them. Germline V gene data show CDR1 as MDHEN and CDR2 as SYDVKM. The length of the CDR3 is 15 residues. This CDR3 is CASRGSSLANEKLFF. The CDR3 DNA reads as TGTGCCAGCAGGGGAAGTTCTTTGGCTAATGAAAAACTGTTTTTT.

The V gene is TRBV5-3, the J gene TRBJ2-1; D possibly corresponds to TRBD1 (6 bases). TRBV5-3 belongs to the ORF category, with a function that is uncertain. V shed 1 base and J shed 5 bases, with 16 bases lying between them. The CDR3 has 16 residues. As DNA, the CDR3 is TGTGCCAGAAGCTTGCCCCCCAGGGGAAAAGACAATGAGCAGTTCTTC. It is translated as CARSLPPRGKDNEQFF.

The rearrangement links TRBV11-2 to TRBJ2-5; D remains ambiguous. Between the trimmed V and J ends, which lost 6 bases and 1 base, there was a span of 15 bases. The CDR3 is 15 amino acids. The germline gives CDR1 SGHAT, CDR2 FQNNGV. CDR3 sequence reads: CASSSLTGFQETQYF. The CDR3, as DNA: TGTGCCAGCAGTTCACTCACCGGGTTCCAAGAGACCCAGTACTTC.

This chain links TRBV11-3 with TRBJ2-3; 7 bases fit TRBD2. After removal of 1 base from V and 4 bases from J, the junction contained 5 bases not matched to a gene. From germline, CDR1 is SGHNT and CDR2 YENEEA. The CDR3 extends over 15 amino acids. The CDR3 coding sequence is TGTGCCAGCAGCTTAGGAACTAGCGTTTCAGATACGCAGTATTTT. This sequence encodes CASSLGTSVSDTQYF.

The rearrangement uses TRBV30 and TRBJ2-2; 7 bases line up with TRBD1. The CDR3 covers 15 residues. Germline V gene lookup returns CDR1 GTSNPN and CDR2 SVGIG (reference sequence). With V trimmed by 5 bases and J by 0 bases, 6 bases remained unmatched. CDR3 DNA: TGTGCCTGGGCGACAGGGTCAACGAACACCGGGGAGCTGTTTTTT. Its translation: CAWATGSTNTGELFF.

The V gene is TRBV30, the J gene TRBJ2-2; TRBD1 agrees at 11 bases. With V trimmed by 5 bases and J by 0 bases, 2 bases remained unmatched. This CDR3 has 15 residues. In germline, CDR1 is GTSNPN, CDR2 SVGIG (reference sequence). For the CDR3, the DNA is TGTGCCTGGGGGACAGGGGGATCGAACACCGGGGAGCTGTTTTTT. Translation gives CAWGTGGSNTGELFF.

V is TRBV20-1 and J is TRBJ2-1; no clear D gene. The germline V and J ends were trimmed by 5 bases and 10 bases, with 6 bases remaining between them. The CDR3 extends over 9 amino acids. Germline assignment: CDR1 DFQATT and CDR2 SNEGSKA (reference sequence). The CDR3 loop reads CSARQEQFF. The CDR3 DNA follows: TGCAGTGCTCGTCAGGAGCAGTTCTTC.

The CDR3 loop is CAWSVLPRDQPQHF. The DNA of the CDR3 is TGTGCCTGGAGTGTACTCCCCAGGGATCAGCCCCAGCATTTT. V and J are TRBV30 and TRBJ1-5; D might be TRBD1 (5 bases). The CDR3 loop spans 14 amino acids. V gave up 0 bases and J gave up 5 bases, with 11 bases separating them. The germline gives CDR1 GTSNPN, CDR2 SVGIG (reference sequence).

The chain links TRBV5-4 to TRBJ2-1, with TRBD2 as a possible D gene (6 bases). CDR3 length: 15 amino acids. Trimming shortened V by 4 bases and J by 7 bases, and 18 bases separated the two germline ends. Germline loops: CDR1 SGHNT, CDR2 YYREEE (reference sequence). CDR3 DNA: TGTGCCAGCAGCCCTGGAGTAGCGGTCCCAAATGAGCAGTTCTTC. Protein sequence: CASSPGVAVPNEQFF.

The CDR3: CASVRRGTPDTQYF. DNA of the CDR3: TGTGCCAGCGTGCGGCGGGGCACTCCAGATACGCAGTATTTT. This chain uses TRBV27 with TRBJ2-3; maybe TRBD2 (6 bases). This CDR3 has 14 residues. The germline V and J ends were trimmed by 8 bases and 4 bases, with 16 bases remaining between them. In germline, CDR1 is MNHEY, CDR2 SMNVEV (reference sequence).